Shown below are 18 T cell receptor beta chains from a single sample sequenced in a study of cytomegalovirus exposure and HLA in healthy donors. In the PCR, 60 Vbeta and 13 Jbeta primers were used. Clones were read by immunoSEQ multiplex PCR, and TCRdb kept only the in-frame ones, dropping some. The data show approximately 100,000 clones, about four fifths seen once. The specimen sequenced was PBMCs. All receptors come from a female donor in good health and CMV-seropositive.

The chain links TRBV6-5 to TRBJ2-7, with D possibly matching TRBD2 (5 bases). The V end lost 6 bases, the J end lost 6 bases, and 15 bases lay between the germline ends. In germline, CDR1 is MNHEY, CDR2 SVGAGI. The CDR3 loop spans 13 amino acids. CDR3 bases: TGTGCCAGCAGGGCAAGAGCGCGGGCCGAGCAGTACTTC. As protein: CASRARARAEQYF.

This chain links TRBV7-9 with TRBJ2-5; D call uncertain. CDR3 length: 14 residues. Germline V gives CDR1 SEHNR, CDR2 FQNEAQ (reference sequence). With 1 base removed from V and 2 bases from J, the gap between germline ends came to 8 bases. CDR3 protein: CASSLGAGQETQYF. The CDR3 nucleotides read TGTGCCAGCAGCTTAGGGGCAGGTCAAGAGACCCAGTACTTC.

The CDR3 DNA reads TGTGCCACCAGCGGGGACAGGGGATCTGGGGCCAACGTCCTGACTTTC. Its protein is CATSGDRGSGANVLTF. This chain connects TRBV15 to TRBJ2-6; 10 nucleotides align to TRBD1. The V gene's germline CDR1 is LNHNV and CDR2 YYDKDF (reference sequence). Trimming at V came to 5 bases and at J to 1 base, leaving 2 bases not matched to a gene. The CDR3 length is 16 residues.

J is TRBJ2-2 and V is TRBV7-6; the match to TRBD2 covers 11 bases. This CDR3 region has 19 residues. Germline CDR1 is SGHVS and CDR2 is FNYEAQ. The J segment lost 0 bases and the V segment lost 2 bases, leaving 8 bases of the junction unmatched. The CDR3 here is CASSLTRLAGRANTGELFF. CDR3 DNA: TGTGCCAGCAGCTTAACTCGACTAGCGGGGCGGGCGAACACCGGGGAGCTGTTTTTT.

The chain carries TRBV21-1 and TRBJ2-7; TRBD2, the table's D call, was not compared with the DNA. TRBV21-1 is marked as a pseudogene. The length of the CDR3 is 16 residues. The CDR3 here is CASSMGLAGAFYEQYF. CDR3 coding DNA: TGTGCCAGCAGCATGGGACTAGCGGGGGCGTTCTACGAGCAGTACTTC.

The V call is TRBV7-2, the J call TRBJ2-5; TRBD1 matches at 12 bases. The V and J ends lost 3 bases and 5 bases, in that order; junction bases with no gene match: 7. This CDR3 region has 16 residues. The V gene's germline CDR1 is SGHTA and CDR2 FQGNSA. For the CDR3, the DNA is TGTGCCAGCAGCTTCACCGGGACAGGGGGCCGTGAGACCCAGTACTTC. The encoded protein is CASSFTGTGGRETQYF.

J is TRBJ2-3 and V is TRBV7-2; D uncertain. The CDR3 is 13 residues long. Germline CDR1 SGHTA, CDR2 FQGNSA. V shed 1 base and J shed 2 bases, with 4 bases lying between them. CDR3 region: CASSLGLTDTQYF. The CDR3 DNA is TGTGCCAGCAGCTTAGGTCTCACAGATACGCAGTATTTT. Based on the CDR3 plus reference TRBV7-2 and TRBJ2-3, the full variable domain is GAGVSQSPSNKVTEKGKDVELRCDPISGHTALYWYRQSLGQGLEFLIYFQGNSAPDKSGLPSDRFSAERTGGSVSTLTIQRTQQEDSAVYLCASSLGLTDTQYFGPGTRLTVL.

This chain joins TRBV27 and TRBJ2-5, with TRBD1 as a possible D gene (6 bases). CDR3 length equals 13 residues. The V and J ends lost 5 bases and 3 bases respectively, with 10 bases between them. Germline V gives CDR1 MNHEY, CDR2 SMNVEV (reference sequence). The CDR3 region is CASSDSGEETQYF. CDR3 nucleotides: TGTGCCAGCAGTGACTCAGGGGAAGAGACCCAGTACTTC.

This chain connects TRBV18 to TRBJ2-5; a weak D match, TRBD1 (5 bases). CDR1 KGHSH and CDR2 LQKENI come from the germline V gene. Between the trimmed V and J ends, which lost 1 base and 1 base, there was a span of 7 bases. The CDR3 extends over 14 amino acids. Written as DNA, the CDR3 is TGTGCCAGCTCACCACTAAGGGGCCAAGAGACCCAGTACTTC. Amino acid sequence: CASSPLRGQETQYF.

The V call is TRBV6-1, the J call TRBJ1-1; a weak D match, TRBD1 (6 bases). CDR1 MNHNS and CDR2 SASEGT come from the germline V gene. The CDR3 covers 13 residues. Deletions cut 10 bases from V and 5 bases from J, with 17 bases between. The CDR3 loop reads CATVPYRDTEAFF. CDR3 DNA: TGTGCCACCGTACCCTACAGGGATACTGAAGCTTTCTTT.

This chain joins TRBV2 and TRBJ1-5; D unresolved. Between the trimmed V and J ends, which lost 7 bases and 6 bases, there was a span of 16 bases. Germline V gene data show CDR1 as SNHLY and CDR2 as FYNNEI. The CDR3 sequence is 14 residues long. The CDR3 DNA is TGTGCCAGCAACCTCGTCAGTGCAGGTCAGCCCCAGCATTTT. Translated, it gives CASNLVSAGQPQHF. The variable domain in full, with the rest retrieved from reference TRBV2 and TRBJ1-5, is EPEVTQTPSHQVTQMGQEVILRCVPISNHLYFYWYRQILGQKVEFLVSFYNNEISEKSEIFDDQFSVERPDGSNFTLKIRSTKLEDSAMYFCASNLVSAGQPQHFGDGTRLSIL.

The rearrangement joins TRBV9 to TRBJ2-1, with 8 bases fitting TRBD1. From germline, CDR1 is SGDLS and CDR2 YYNGEE. CDR3 size: 16 residues. V shed 3 bases and J 9 bases; nucleotides not matched to a gene: 14. CDR3 amino acids: CASSANGRTGRGEQFF. The CDR3 nucleotides are TGTGCCAGCAGCGCGAACGGCAGGACAGGGCGAGGTGAGCAGTTCTTC.

The chain is built from TRBV6-1 and TRBJ2-7; tentatively, D is TRBD2 (6 bases). This CDR3 is 15 amino acids long. Germline V CDR1 and CDR2: MNHNS, SASEGT. Trimming pared 7 bases from V and 0 bases from J, leaving 16 bases between. CDR3 loop: CASTPRRGYSYEQYF. The CDR3, as DNA: TGTGCCAGCACCCCACGGCGGGGCTACTCCTACGAGCAGTACTTC.

This clone was recorded only once. This sequence joins TRBV7-9 and TRBJ2-3, with TRBD1 identical over 8 bases. V shed 5 bases, J shed 1 base, and the junction held 11 bases outside the gene matches. This CDR3 is 17 amino acids long. Germline CDR1 and CDR2: SEHNR and FQNEAQ (reference sequence). CDR3 loop: CASSPGSGTGRTDTQYF. DNA for the CDR3: TGTGCCAGCAGCCCCGGATCCGGGACAGGCCGCACAGATACGCAGTATTTT. The full variable domain, its missing parts supplied by reference TRBV7-9 and TRBJ2-3, is DTGVSQNPRHKITKRGQNVTFRCDPISEHNRLYWYRQTLGQGPEFLTYFQNEAQLEKSRLLSDRFSAERPKGSFSTLEIQRTEQGDSAMYLCASSPGSGTGRTDTQYFGPGTRLTVL.

The chain is built from TRBV7-9 and TRBJ2-5, with TRBD1 matching 9 bases. The CDR3 runs 17 residues. Germline CDR1 reads SEHNR; CDR2 reads FQNEAQ (reference sequence). V was pared by 3 bases and J by 5 bases, with 13 bases of the junction left unmatched. The CDR3 nucleotides read TGTGCCAGCAGCTTTACAGCCGGCGGGGGACAGGGCGAGACCCAGTACTTC. This codes for CASSFTAGGGQGETQYF. Combining the CDR3 with reference TRBV7-9 and TRBJ2-5 gives the whole variable domain DTGVSQNPRHKITKRGQNVTFRCDPISEHNRLYWYRQTLGQGPEFLTYFQNEAQLEKSRLLSDRFSAERPKGSFSTLEIQRTEQGDSAMYLCASSFTAGGGQGETQYFGPGTRLLVL.

CDR3 sequence: CASSVEADGNYEQYF. The CDR3 DNA sequence: TGTGCCAGCAGCGTAGAAGCGGACGGGAACTACGAGCAGTACTTC. This chain joins TRBV9 and TRBJ2-7; TRBD2 is a possible D gene (5 bases). V was clipped by 0 bases and J by 3 bases, with 13 bases between them. Germline CDR1 is SGDLS and CDR2 is YYNGEE. This CDR3 comprises 15 residues.

CDR3 DNA sequence: TGTGCCAGCAGCCGGAGGTGGGAAGTGGGGAATCAGCCCCAGCATTTT. This codes for CASSRRWEVGNQPQHF. The V and J genes are TRBV5-5 and TRBJ1-5; no definite D call. From germline, CDR1 is SGHKS and CDR2 YYEKEE (reference sequence). This CDR3 region has 16 residues. The germline V and J ends were trimmed by 4 bases and 4 bases, with 18 bases remaining between them.

The chain has TRBV29-1 and TRBJ1-1; D is ambiguous. CDR1 is SQVTM, CDR2 ANQGSEA, per germline. There are 13 residues in the CDR3. With 6 bases removed from V and 2 bases from J, the gap between germline ends came to 13 bases. CDR3 DNA: TGCAGCGTCTCGGTCGGGGTCAACACTGAAGCTTTCTTT. Translated: CSVSVGVNTEAFF.